This T cell receptor (beta chain) was sequenced during a study of neurological immune-mediated disorders. Serving as healthy controls were blood bank volunteers based in Maryland, USA. In this sample, this clonotype turned up many times. The CDR3 sequence is 13 residues long. As for the cDNA, it was generated by 5'RACE with 10-nucleotide random UMIs. One entry per CDR3 protein results from TCRdb running MiXCR on the 5' RACE reads. Among 50,000 or so distinct CDR3 sequences, about 23% were seen once, and the ten largest hold 20% to 30%. The chain employs TRBV21-1 and TRBJ1-1. TRBV21-1 is an annotated pseudogene. This sequence was found in a woman in her 70s in good health. Sequenced input: PBMCs. This CDR3 reads CASSNSIPNEAFF. CDR3 DNA sequence: TGTGCCAGCAGCAATAGTATTCCTAATGAAGCTTTCTTT.